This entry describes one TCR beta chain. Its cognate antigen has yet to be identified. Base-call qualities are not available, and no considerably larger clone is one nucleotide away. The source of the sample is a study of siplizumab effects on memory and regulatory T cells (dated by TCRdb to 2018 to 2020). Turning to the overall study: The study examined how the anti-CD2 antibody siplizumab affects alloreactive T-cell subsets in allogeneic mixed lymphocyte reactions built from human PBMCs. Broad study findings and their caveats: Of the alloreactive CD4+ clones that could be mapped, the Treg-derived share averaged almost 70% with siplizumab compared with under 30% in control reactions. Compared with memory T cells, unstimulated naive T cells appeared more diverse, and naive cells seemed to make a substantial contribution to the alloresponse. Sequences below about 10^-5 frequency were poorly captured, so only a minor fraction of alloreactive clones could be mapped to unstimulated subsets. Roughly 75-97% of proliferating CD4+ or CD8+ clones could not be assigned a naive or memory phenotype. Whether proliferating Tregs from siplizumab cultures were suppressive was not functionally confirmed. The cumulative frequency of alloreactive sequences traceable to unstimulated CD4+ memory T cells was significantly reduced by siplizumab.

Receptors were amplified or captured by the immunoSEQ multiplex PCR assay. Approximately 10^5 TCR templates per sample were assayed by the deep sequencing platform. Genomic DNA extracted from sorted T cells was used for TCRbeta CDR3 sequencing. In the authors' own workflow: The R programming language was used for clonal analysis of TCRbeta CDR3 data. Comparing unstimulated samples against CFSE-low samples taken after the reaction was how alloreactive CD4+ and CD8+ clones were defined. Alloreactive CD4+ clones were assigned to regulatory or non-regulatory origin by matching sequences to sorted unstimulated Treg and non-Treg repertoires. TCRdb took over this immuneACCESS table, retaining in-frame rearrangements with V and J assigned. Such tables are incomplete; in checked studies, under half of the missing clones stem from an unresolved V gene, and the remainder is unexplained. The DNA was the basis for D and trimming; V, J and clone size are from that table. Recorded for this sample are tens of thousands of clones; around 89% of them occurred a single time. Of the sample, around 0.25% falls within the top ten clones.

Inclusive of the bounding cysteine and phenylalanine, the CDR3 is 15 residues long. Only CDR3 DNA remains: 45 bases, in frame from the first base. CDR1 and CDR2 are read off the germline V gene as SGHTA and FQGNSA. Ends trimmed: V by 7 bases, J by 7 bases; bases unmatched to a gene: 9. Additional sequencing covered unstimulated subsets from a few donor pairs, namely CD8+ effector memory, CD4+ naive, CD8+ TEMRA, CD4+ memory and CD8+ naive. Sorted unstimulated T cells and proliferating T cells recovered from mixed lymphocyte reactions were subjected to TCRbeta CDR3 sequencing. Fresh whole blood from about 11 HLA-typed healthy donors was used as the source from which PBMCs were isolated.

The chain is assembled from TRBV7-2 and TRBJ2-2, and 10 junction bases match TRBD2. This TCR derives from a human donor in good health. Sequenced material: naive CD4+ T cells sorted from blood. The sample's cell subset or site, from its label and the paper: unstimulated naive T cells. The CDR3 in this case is CASIRAGGTNGELFF. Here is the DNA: TGTGCCAGCATCAGAGCGGGAGGGACGAACGGGGAGCTGTTTTTT. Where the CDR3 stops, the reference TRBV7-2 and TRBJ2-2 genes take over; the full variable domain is GAGVSQSPSNKVTEKGKDVELRCDPISGHTALYWYRQSLGQGLEFLIYFQGNSAPDKSGLPSDRFSAERTGGSVSTLTIQRTQQEDSAVYLCASIRAGGTNGELFFGEGSRLTVL.